Listed here are 27 T cell receptor beta chains from one sample, sequenced in a study of early T cells in non-severe SARS-CoV-2 infection (dated by TCRdb to about 2021). The protocol used for the library was 5' RACE. The sequencer was a NextSeq 500. TCRdb's own reprocessing of the public reads used fastp at Q25 and MiXCR and kept productive beta chains. Rows with one shared CDR3 protein collapse into an entry with the most common genes and DNA. The sample table contains about 100,000 distinct CDR3 sequences; only one count was recorded for around 13% of them. In total, the top ten clones hold approximately 6% of the sample. Sequenced input: whole blood. Receptors originate from an adult who was a healthcare worker with PCR-confirmed SARS-CoV-2 infection or an uninfected control (not recorded which).

This clonotype was observed at least ten times. This chain connects TRBV29-1 to TRBJ1-1; the D gene is possibly TRBD1 (6 bases). Germline CDR1 and CDR2: SQVTM and ANQGSEA. The length of the CDR3 is 12 residues. V lost 7 bases and J lost 2, with 11 bases in between. The DNA for the CDR3 is TGCAGCGCTGGAGGGGGAAACACTGAAGCTTTCTTT. Amino acids: CSAGGGNTEAFF.

The table lists this clonotype with many counts. The chain carries TRBV7-8 and TRBJ2-3; TRBD2 matches at 10 bases. CDR3 length: 17 residues. Germline loops: CDR1 SGHVS, CDR2 FQNEAQ. The trim removed 5 bases at V and 6 bases at J, leaving 14 bases unmatched. The CDR3 loop is CASSPETSGPIGDTQYF. The CDR3 DNA reads as TGTGCCAGCAGCCCGGAGACTAGCGGGCCCATTGGGGATACGCAGTATTTT. The variable domain in full, completed from reference TRBV7-8 and TRBJ2-3, reads GAGVSQSPRYKVAKRGQDVALRCDPISGHVSLFWYQQALGQGPEFLTYFQNEAQLDKSGLPSDRFFAERPEGSVSTLKIQRTQQEDSAVYLCASSPETSGPIGDTQYFGPGTRLTVL.

This clonotype occurred many times. V usage is TRBV19 and J usage is TRBJ1-2; tentatively, D is TRBD1 (5 bases). Deletions cut 3 bases from V and 1 base from J, with 9 bases between. Germline loops: CDR1 LNHDA, CDR2 SQIVND (reference sequence). The CDR3 is made up of 14 amino acids. The DNA of the CDR3 is TGTGCCAGTAGTATGGGACTGAATAACTATGGCTACACCTTC. Translation gives CASSMGLNNYGYTF.

The chain combines TRBV7-9 with TRBJ2-1; unclear D gene. Germline assignment: CDR1 SEHNR and CDR2 FQNEAQ (reference sequence). Trimming took off 1 base at V and 7 bases at J, with 8 bases between the two ends. CDR3 length: 13 residues. The CDR3 sequence: CASSLGLRNEQFF. The CDR3 nucleotides are TGTGCCAGCAGCTTAGGACTGCGGAATGAGCAGTTCTTC.

This clonotype was observed many times. The rearrangement links TRBV10-3 to TRBJ2-1, with 8 positions matching TRBD2. The germline gives CDR1 ENHRY, CDR2 SYGVKD. V was pared by 11 bases and J by 5 bases, with 8 bases of the junction left unmatched. The length of the CDR3 is 13 residues. The CDR3 loop reads CAASSGLNNEQFF. CDR3 sequence (DNA): TGTGCCGCCTCTAGCGGGCTGAACAATGAGCAGTTCTTC.

This clonotype showed up just a few times. The chain joins TRBV30 to TRBJ2-1, with 9 bases fitting TRBD1. Germline V gene sequence: CDR1 GTSNPN, CDR2 SVGIG (reference sequence). CDR3 size: 15 residues. J lost 3 bases, V lost 4 bases, and 7 bases had no gene match. The CDR3 protein is CAWKPGQGVYNEQFF. The CDR3 nucleotides are TGTGCCTGGAAGCCGGGACAGGGCGTCTACAATGAGCAGTTCTTC.

This chain joins TRBV20-1 and TRBJ2-1, with 11 bases matching TRBD2. The V gene's germline CDR1 is DFQATT and CDR2 SNEGSKA (reference sequence). CDR3 length: 14 amino acids. J gave up 8 bases and V 5 bases, and 8 bases lay outside the gene matches. The CDR3 nucleotides are TGCAGTGCTTTCACTAGCGGGAGATGGGATGAGCAGTTCTTC. It codes for CSAFTSGRWDEQFF.

This clonotype was counted between two and nine times. This chain connects TRBV7-9 to TRBJ1-2; D uncertain. This CDR3 has 12 amino acids. Germline-derived CDR1 and CDR2 are SEHNR and FQNEAQ (reference sequence). Trimming removed 5 bases from V and 5 bases from J, with 9 bases in between. Written as DNA, the CDR3 is TGTGCCAGCAGCAGGACCAGTTATGGCTACACCTTC. The encoded protein is CASSRTSYGYTF.

Only a few counts were recorded for this clonotype. J is TRBJ2-6 and V is TRBV4-1; D gene ambiguous. V lost 2 bases, J lost 3 bases, and 8 bases lay in between. The V gene's germline CDR1 is MGHRA and CDR2 YSYEKL. The CDR3 has 15 amino acids. The DNA for the CDR3 is TGCGCCAGCAGCCAATTTTCGTATGGGGCCAACGTCCTGACTTTC. Protein sequence: CASSQFSYGANVLTF.

This chain links TRBV5-5 with TRBJ2-3; 10 bases line up with TRBD2. Trimming at V came to 1 base and at J to 6 bases, leaving 5 bases not matched to a gene. Germline assignment: CDR1 SGHKS and CDR2 YYEKEE (reference sequence). The CDR3 contains 15 residues. CDR3 region: CASSLLAGAPDTQYF. CDR3 DNA sequence: TGTGCCAGCAGCTTGCTAGCGGGGGCCCCGGATACGCAGTATTTT.

This clonotype was counted at least ten times. The rearrangement joins TRBV7-2 to TRBJ2-2, with D hard to call. The CDR3 sequence is 12 residues long. Germline loops: CDR1 SGHTA, CDR2 FQGNSA. The ends were cut back, 3 bases at V and 3 bases at J, with 2 bases in the middle. The CDR3 DNA reads as TGTGCCAGCAGCTTGTACACCGGGGAGCTGTTTTTT. Translating it yields CASSLYTGELFF.

V is TRBV28 and J is TRBJ1-5, with 10 bases fitting TRBD1. The V and J ends lost 3 bases and 9 bases, in that order; junction bases with no gene match: 8. This CDR3 is built from 15 residues. Germline assignment: CDR1 MDHEN and CDR2 SYDVKM. CDR3 loop: CASSFPWDRGPPQHF. The CDR3 DNA is TGTGCCAGCAGTTTTCCGTGGGACAGGGGACCGCCCCAGCATTTT.

The chain carries TRBV4-1 and TRBJ1-2; D unresolved. The CDR3 runs to 15 residues. V gave up 0 bases and J gave up 0 bases, with 8 bases separating them. In germline, CDR1 is MGHRA, CDR2 YSYEKL. The CDR3: CASSQDRSPNYGYTF. The DNA for the CDR3 is TGCGCCAGCAGCCAAGATCGCAGCCCTAACTATGGCTACACCTTC.

This clonotype was found many times. The J gene is TRBJ2-3, the V gene TRBV12-3 or TRBV12-4; D possibly corresponds to TRBD2 (5 bases). Trimming took off 3 bases at V and 0 bases at J, with 7 bases between the two ends. The CDR3 has 14 amino acids. The CDR3 here is CASSFGGSTDTQYF. In DNA form, the CDR3 reads TGTGCCAGCAGTTTCGGCGGGAGCACAGATACGCAGTATTTT.

This clonotype was detected only a few times. The CDR3 region is CASSPRESLQETQYF. The CDR3 DNA sequence: TGTGCCAGCAGCCCCCGGGAGTCCCTCCAAGAGACCCAGTACTTC. V gene TRBV12-3 or TRBV12-4 combines with J gene TRBJ2-5, with TRBD2 as a possible D gene (6 bases). CDR3 size: 15 residues. Between the trimmed V and J ends, which lost 6 bases and 1 base, there was a span of 15 bases.

This clonotype came up a few times. The V call is TRBV19, the J call TRBJ2-5; TRBD1 agrees at 8 bases. The CDR3 is made up of 13 amino acids. After removal of 7 bases from V and 3 bases from J, the junction contained 4 bases not matched to a gene. Germline lookup yields CDR1 LNHDA and CDR2 SQIVND (reference sequence). The CDR3 spells CASNPTGEETQYF. The CDR3, as DNA: TGTGCCAGTAACCCGACAGGGGAAGAGACCCAGTACTTC.

This clonotype was detected only a few times. The V call is TRBV7-7, the J call TRBJ1-6, with TRBD1 identical over 7 bases. In germline, CDR1 is SSHAT, CDR2 FNYEAQ (reference sequence). This CDR3 region has 18 residues. The J segment lost 9 bases and the V segment lost 4 bases, leaving 18 bases of the junction unmatched. This CDR3 reads CASSSTRTEQGTSSPLHF. The CDR3 DNA sequence: TGTGCCAGCAGCTCCACCCGAACCGAACAGGGGACCAGTTCACCCCTCCACTTT.

This chain connects TRBV4-1 to TRBJ2-7, with D possibly TRBD1 on 5 matching bases. The CDR3 runs 14 residues. Germline V lookup: CDR1 MGHRA, CDR2 YSYEKL. V gave up 1 base and J gave up 2 bases, with 9 bases separating them. CDR3 sequence: CASSQGTPAYEQYF. The DNA of the CDR3 is TGCGCCAGCAGCCAAGGGACACCCGCCTACGAGCAGTACTTC.

The J gene is TRBJ2-1, the V gene TRBV28; D is perhaps TRBD2 (5 bases). V shed 5 bases and J shed 9 bases, with 11 bases lying between them. This CDR3 spans 12 amino acids. Germline-derived CDR1 and CDR2 are MDHEN and SYDVKM. CDR3 amino acids: CASSTTRLEQFF. The DNA of the CDR3 is TGTGCCAGCAGTACAACTAGACTTGAGCAGTTCTTC. Together with reference TRBV28 and TRBJ2-1, the CDR3 gives the full variable domain: DVKVTQSSRYLVKRTGEKVFLECVQDMDHENMFWYRQDPGLGLRLIYFSYDVKMKEKGDIPEGYSVSREKKERFSLILESASTNQTSMYLCASSTTRLEQFFGPGTRLTVL.

This clonotype turned up a few times. The rearrangement links TRBV24-1 to TRBJ1-5, with D possibly TRBD1 on 6 matching bases. Germline CDR1 and CDR2: KGHDR and SFDVKD. V shed 4 bases and J shed 0 bases, with 12 bases lying between them. The length of the CDR3 is 16 residues. The CDR3 is CATSDSTGYSNQPQHF. CDR3 coding DNA: TGTGCCACCAGTGACTCCACAGGGTATAGCAATCAGCCCCAGCATTTT.

DNA of the CDR3: TGTGCCAGCAGTCCCCCCGGGACTGGATTGGTGCAGTACTTC. It specifies CASSPPGTGLVQYF. The chain is built from TRBV6-5 and TRBJ2-7; the D gene is possibly TRBD2 (6 bases). V lost 5 bases and J 9 bases, leaving 20 bases between the germline ends. Looked up from germline, CDR1 is MNHEY and CDR2 is SVGAGI. The CDR3 covers 14 residues.

This clonotype appeared a few times. CDR3 sequence reads: CASSFFESGTEAFF. The CDR3 nucleotides read TGTGCCAGCAGTTTTTTTGAGTCCGGCACTGAAGCTTTCTTT. The J gene is TRBJ1-1, the V gene TRBV12-3 or TRBV12-4; D is ambiguous. Between the trimmed V and J ends, which lost 3 bases and 4 bases, there was a span of 12 bases. The CDR3 extends over 14 amino acids.

The V gene is TRBV20-1, the J gene TRBJ2-3, with TRBD2 identical over 8 bases. This CDR3 comprises 17 residues. The germline V gene encodes CDR1 DFQATT and CDR2 SNEGSKA (reference sequence). V was clipped by 0 bases and J by 3 bases; unmatched bases: 11. For the CDR3, the DNA is TGCAGTGCTAGAGACTTCCGACAGCGGGAGAGGACAGATACGCAGTATTTT. This gives the protein CSARDFRQRERTDTQYF.

This clonotype was detected a few times. The chain uses TRBV28 and TRBJ2-1; D not certain. In germline, CDR1 is MDHEN, CDR2 SYDVKM. V was shortened by 4 bases and J by 4 bases, with 5 bases between the two germline ends. The CDR3 covers 12 residues. CDR3 residues: CASSSPYNEQFF. CDR3 sequence (DNA): TGTGCCAGCAGTTCGCCTTACAATGAGCAGTTCTTC.

This sequence joins TRBV5-4 and TRBJ2-7, with D possibly matching TRBD1 (6 bases). Trimming pared 8 bases from V and 7 bases from J, leaving 19 bases between. CDR3 size: 13 residues. Germline CDR1 and CDR2: SGHNT and YYREEE (reference sequence). For the CDR3, the DNA is TGTGCCAGTTCGACAGGCCCCCCGGGGGAGCAGTACTTC. This translates into CASSTGPPGEQYF.

The V gene is TRBV7-2, the J gene TRBJ2-7, with D unclear. The CDR3 has 13 amino acids. Deletions cut 1 base from V and 3 bases from J, with 7 bases between. CDR1 is SGHTA, CDR2 FQGNSA, per germline. The CDR3 is CASSLDDRYEQYF. CDR3 bases: TGTGCCAGCAGCTTAGATGATCGCTACGAGCAGTACTTC.

This sequence joins TRBV12-3 or TRBV12-4 and TRBJ2-6; possible D gene TRBD2, 6 bases. This CDR3 is built from 15 residues. Trimming stripped 6 bases from V and 4 bases from J, with 13 bases between. CDR3 sequence reads: CASSWGVPGANVLTF. The CDR3 DNA follows: TGTGCCAGCAGCTGGGGGGTTCCAGGGGCCAACGTCCTGACTTTC.